Listed below are T cell receptor beta chains from one sample, sequenced in a study of blood T cell repertoires in COVID-19. The table came from immunoSEQ multiplex PCR; TCRdb's copy has only in-frame clones and leaves some out. The repertoire consists of around 190,000 clones, with roughly 82% occurring once and the leading ten covering approximately 7.8%. Material for sequencing was peripheral blood. The receptors were gathered from a woman aged 60 to 75 with COVID-19, enrolled during active disease. CDR3s include the opening cysteine and the closing phenylalanine or tryptophan. A D gene is named only where the DNA matches it firmly. Size is stated for part of the rows, as once, few or many counts, or as a class when the clone is expanded.

J | size | D | length | V | DNA | CDR3
TRBJ1-2 | - | - | 15 | TRBV9 | TGTGCCAGCAGCTCACCTCGAGGGTTGGGCTATGGCTACACCTTC | CASSSPRGLGYGYTF
TRBJ2-7 | - | - | 16 | TRBV15 | TGTGCCACCAGCAGCCGAAAGCGGGCGGGCCCCTACGAGCAGTACTTC | CATSSRKRAGPYEQYF
TRBJ2-7 | - | - | 13 | TRBV12-3/TRBV12-4 | TGTGCCAGCAGTTTATCAGTTTCCTACGAGCAGTACTTC | CASSLSVSYEQYF
TRBJ2-2 | - | - | 15 | TRBV11-3 | TGTGCCAGCAGCCCCGGACAAGCGAACACCGGGGAGCTGTTTTTT | CASSPGQANTGELFF
TRBJ1-6 | once | - | 16 | TRBV6-6 | TGTGCCAGCAGTCGAACCCCTGGACAGTCAAGTTCACCCCTCCACTTT | CASSRTPGQSSSPLHF
TRBJ1-4 | - | - | 14 | TRBV7-9 | TGTGCCAGCAGGGGTCTGGTTTCCGCGGGCAAACTGTTTTTT | CASRGLVSAGKLFF
TRBJ2-7 | - | - | 15 | TRBV28 | TGTGCCAGCAGTTTATCGGGGGGCGGCTCCTACGAGCAGTACTTC | CASSLSGGGSYEQYF
TRBJ2-2 | - | TRBD2 | 17 | TRBV11-2 | TGTGCCAGCAGCTCACGACTAGCGGGAGCCCTGGGCGGGGAGCTGTTTTTT | CASSSRLAGALGGELFF
TRBJ2-5 | - | TRBD1 | 15 | TRBV7-9 | TGTGCCAGCAGCTTAAGGGGACAGAAACAAGAGACCCAGTACTTC | CASSLRGQKQETQYF
TRBJ2-2 | - | TRBD2 | 18 | TRBV9 | TGTGCCAGCAGCCCCCGGACTAGCGGGGAGGTACCTGGCGGGGAGCTGTTTTTT | CASSPRTSGEVPGGELFF
TRBJ1-6 | - | TRBD1 | 15 | TRBV5-1 | TGCGCCAGCAGAAGTACAGGGGCTTTTAATTCACCCCTCCACTTT | CASRSTGAFNSPLHF
TRBJ2-1 | - | TRBD2 | 16 | TRBV3-1/TRBV3-2 | TGTGCCAGCAGCCAAGATCCACCGGGGGGGGGCAGGGAGCAGTTCTTC | CASSQDPPGGGREQFF
TRBJ1-5 | - | - | 13 | TRBV3-1/TRBV3-2 | TGTGCCAGCAGCCAAGTCACTAATCAGCCCCAGCATTTT | CASSQVTNQPQHF
TRBJ2-3 | - | TRBD2 | 16 | TRBV6-1 | TGTGCCAGCAGTGAAGTAGGTAGCGGGGGCACAGATACGCAGTATTTT | CASSEVGSGGTDTQYF
TRBJ1-5 | - | - | 17 | TRBV6-2/TRBV6-3 | TGTGCCAGCAGTCCCTCGCGAGCAAGGCAGGGCAATCAGCCCCAGCATTTT | CASSPSRARQGNQPQHF
TRBJ1-1 | - | - | 11 | TRBV2 | TGTGCCAGCAGCCAATCCATTGAAGCTTTCTTT | CASSQSIEAFF
TRBJ1-1 | - | TRBD1 | 15 | TRBV5-5 | TGTGCCAGTCGGCGGGACAGGGGGTTGGGCCCTGAAGCTTTCTTT | CASRRDRGLGPEAFF
TRBJ1-5 | - | - | 12 | TRBV2 | TGTGCCAGCAGTGAAGGTAGACAGCCCCAGCATTTT | CASSEGRQPQHF
TRBJ2-1 | - | - | 15 | TRBV6-2/TRBV6-3 | TGTGCCAGCAGTGATGCCGGGACACCCTCCAATGAGCAGTTCTTC | CASSDAGTPSNEQFF
TRBJ2-1 | - | - | 15 | TRBV7-8 | TGTGCCAGCAGCTTAGGGGCGCCGAGTTTCGTTGAGCAGTTCTTC | CASSLGAPSFVEQFF
TRBJ1-6 | few | - | 15 | TRBV28 | TGTGCCAGCAGGCCCCAGGCCCTCTATAATTCACCCCTCCACTTT | CASRPQALYNSPLHF
TRBJ1-1 | - | - | 14 | TRBV19 | TGTGCCAGTAGTATTCAGGGCGTGGGCACTGAAGCTTTCTTT | CASSIQGVGTEAFF